The 6 T cell receptor beta chains below all came from one sample that was sequenced in a study of long-term antiretroviral therapy in people with HIV. Assay version v3.0 of immunoSEQ was used, and it was run at survey level. Assay: immunoSEQ multiplex PCR; the TCRdb copy retains only in-frame clones and omits some. The sample lists under 13,000 clones, about four fifths occurring once. The source material was unsorted PBMCs, sampled 1.8 years after starting antiretroviral therapy. These receptors all come from a man aged 40-50 years with HIV.

The V and J genes are TRBV7-8 and TRBJ1-2; no definite D call. Germline CDR1 and CDR2: SGHVS and FQNEAQ. The CDR3 extends over 13 amino acids. V was cut by 4 bases and J by 0 bases, with 6 bases left in between. DNA for the CDR3: TGTGCCAGCAGCTATCCGGCTAACTATGGCTACACCTTC. As protein: CASSYPANYGYTF.

Only a few counts were recorded for this clone. V is TRBV6-5 and J is TRBJ2-2; 10 nucleotides line up with TRBD1. This CDR3 is 15 amino acids long. The junction had 6 bases not matched to a gene; V was cut back by 5 bases and J by 6 bases. The germline V gene has CDR1 MNHEY and CDR2 SVGAGI. As DNA, the CDR3 is TGTGCCAGCAGTCGACAGGGGGCGGTATCCGGGGAGCTGTTTTTT. Amino acid sequence: CASSRQGAVSGELFF.

The gene calls are TRBV7-8 and TRBJ1-2, with TRBD1 identical over 8 bases. V gave up 1 base and J gave up 7 bases; unmatched junction bases: 8. The CDR3 length is 15 residues. Germline V lookup: CDR1 SGHVS, CDR2 FQNEAQ. In DNA form, the CDR3 reads TGTGCCAGCAGCTTAGGACCCGGGACAGGTCGTGGCTACACCTTC. Translated, it gives CASSLGPGTGRGYTF. The full variable domain, in which reference TRBV7-8 and TRBJ1-2 provide the parts outside the CDR3, is GAGVSQSPRYKVAKRGQDVALRCDPISGHVSLFWYQQALGQGPEFLTYFQNEAQLDKSGLPSDRFFAERPEGSVSTLKIQRTQQEDSAVYLCASSLGPGTGRGYTFGSGTRLTVV.

This clone was counted a single time. J is TRBJ2-6 and V is TRBV5-6, with D perhaps matching TRBD1 (6 bases). This CDR3 region has 15 residues. With 4 bases removed from V and 1 base from J, the gap between germline ends came to 9 bases. Germline V gene data show CDR1 as SGHDT and CDR2 as YYEEEE. The CDR3, as DNA: TGTGCCAGCAGCCAGGGGCCTTCTGGGGCCAACGTCCTGACTTTC. Protein product: CASSQGPSGANVLTF.

In regard to this clone: Other DNA sequences in this specimen translate into the identical CDR3. J is TRBJ1-3 and V is TRBV11-3, with 8 bases aligning to TRBD1. Germline V gene data show CDR1 as SGHNT and CDR2 as YENEEA. The trim removed 5 bases at V and 4 bases at J, leaving 7 bases unmatched. The CDR3 runs to 15 residues. CDR3 residues: CASSPGQGPGNTIYF. The CDR3 DNA follows: TGTGCCAGCAGCCCTGGACAGGGCCCAGGAAACACCATATATTTT. The full variable domain, rest sourced from reference TRBV11-3 and TRBJ1-3, is EAGVVQSPRYKIIEKKQPVAFWCNPISGHNTLYWYLQNLGQGPELLIRYENEEAVDDSQLPKDRFSAERLKGVDSTLKIQPAELGDSAVYLCASSPGQGPGNTIYFGEGSWLTVV.

V gene TRBV5-6 combines with J gene TRBJ1-1; D uncertain. Trimming removed 0 bases from V and 5 bases from J, with 8 bases in between. This CDR3 is 13 amino acids long. Germline CDR1 reads SGHDT; CDR2 reads YYEEEE. CDR3 sequence: CASSLAGVTEAFF. CDR3 in DNA: TGTGCCAGCAGCTTGGCTGGGGTGACTGAAGCTTTCTTT. Complete variable domain (other parts from reference TRBV5-6 and TRBJ1-1): DAGVTQSPTHLIKTRGQQVTLRCSPKSGHDTVSWYQQALGQGPQFIFQYYEEEERQRGNFPDRFSGHQFPNYSSELNVNALLLGDSALYLCASSLAGVTEAFFGQGTRLTVV.